This T cell receptor (beta chain) is from a study of cytomegalovirus exposure and HLA in healthy donors. Study results and caveats: The authors considered a cluster of highly shared sequence variants likely to be a sequencing artifact.

There are a few counts of this clone. Its specificity is not known. With 60 Vbeta and 13 Jbeta primers, the PCR was carried out. Data came from immunoSEQ multiplex PCR; TCRdb stores just in-frame clones and leaves some out. The data show about 55,000 clones, roughly 80% seen once. The TCR sequence derives from a man in his thirties or forties in good health and CMV-seronegative. Sequenced material: PBMCs.

The CDR3 nucleotides read TGCGCCAGCAGCTTGGACCGACAGATAAATGAAAAACTGTTTTTT. The encoded protein is CASSLDRQINEKLFF. J is TRBJ1-4 and V is TRBV5-1; tentative D call: TRBD1 (5 bases). The V and J ends lost 0 bases and 5 bases respectively, with 11 bases between them. CDR3 length equals 15 residues. Germline assignment: CDR1 SGHRS and CDR2 YFSETQ.